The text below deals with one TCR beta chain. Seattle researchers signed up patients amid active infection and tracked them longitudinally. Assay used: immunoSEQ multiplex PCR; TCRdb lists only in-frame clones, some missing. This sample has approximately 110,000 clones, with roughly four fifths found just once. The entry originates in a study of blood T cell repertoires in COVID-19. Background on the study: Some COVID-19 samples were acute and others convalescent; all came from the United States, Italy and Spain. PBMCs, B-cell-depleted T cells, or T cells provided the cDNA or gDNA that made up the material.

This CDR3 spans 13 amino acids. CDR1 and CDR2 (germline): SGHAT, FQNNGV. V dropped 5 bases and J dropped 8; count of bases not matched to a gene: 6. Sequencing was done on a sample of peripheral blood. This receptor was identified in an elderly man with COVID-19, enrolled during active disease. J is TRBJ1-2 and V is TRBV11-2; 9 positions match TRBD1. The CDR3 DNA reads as TGTGCCAGCAGCCCCGGACAGGGGAGAGGCTACACCTTC. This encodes CASSPGQGRGYTF.